This TCR beta chain is drawn from a study of T cells in localized non-small cell lung cancer. Study-level points and caveats: For the top 100 tumor clones, a median about 56 also appeared in adjacent lung. Uninvolved adjacent lung showed peak T cell clonality, exceeding tumor. Heterogeneity is still possible, as just one tumor region was sequenced. A raised T cell density in blood coincided with lengthier overall survival.

Germline loops: CDR1 SGHTA, CDR2 FQGTGA. The length of the CDR3 is 16 residues. Trimming at V came to 3 bases and at J to 4 bases, leaving 4 bases not matched to a gene. Notes on this clone: The antigen remains undetermined.

The table came from immunoSEQ multiplex PCR; TCRdb's copy has only in-frame clones and leaves some out. The sample records 52,000 or so clones, just over 85% being singletons. The rearrangement uses TRBV7-3 and TRBJ2-1; TRBD2 agrees at 12 bases. The clonotype comes from a male donor at least 60 years old with stage III squamous cell lung carcinoma. The input for sequencing was peripheral blood, taken before any cancer treatment. The CDR3: CASSLYGTSGYNEQFF. The CDR3 nucleotides are TGTGCCAGCAGCTTGTACGGGACTAGCGGGTACAATGAGCAGTTCTTC.